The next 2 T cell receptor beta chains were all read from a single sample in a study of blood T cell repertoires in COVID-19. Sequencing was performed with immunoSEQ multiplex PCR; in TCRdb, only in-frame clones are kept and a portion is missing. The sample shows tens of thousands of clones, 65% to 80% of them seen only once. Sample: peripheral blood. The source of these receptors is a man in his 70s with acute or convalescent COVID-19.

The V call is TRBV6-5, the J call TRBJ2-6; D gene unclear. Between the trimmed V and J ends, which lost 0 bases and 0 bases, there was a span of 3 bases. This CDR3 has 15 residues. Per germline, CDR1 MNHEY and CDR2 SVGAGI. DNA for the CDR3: TGTGCCAGCAGTTACTCCGTCTCTGGGGCCAACGTCCTGACTTTC. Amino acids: CASSYSVSGANVLTF.

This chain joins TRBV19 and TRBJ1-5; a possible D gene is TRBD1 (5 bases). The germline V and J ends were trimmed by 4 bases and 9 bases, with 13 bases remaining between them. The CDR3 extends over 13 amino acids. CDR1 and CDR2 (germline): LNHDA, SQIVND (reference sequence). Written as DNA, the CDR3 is TGTGCCAGTAGTACGAACAGGTTCCGGCCCCAGCATTTT. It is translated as CASSTNRFRPQHF.